This T cell receptor (beta chain) was retrieved from a study of blood T cell repertoires in COVID-19 (dated by TCRdb to about 2020). Concerning the study at large: The collaborator samples originated in the United States, Italy and Spain and spanned the acute and convalescent phases of COVID-19. The material from the prospective study consisted of cDNA or gDNA derived from T cells, B-cell-depleted T cells, or PBMCs. Subjects who had been exposed to COVID-19, were actively infected with it, or had recovered from it provided the deeply sampled blood TCRbeta repertoires that made up the dataset. A freely available public database, intended as a resource for researchers studying the immune response to SARS-CoV-2, is where the repertoires were released. Samples were obtained from the ongoing ImmuneRACE study (first 160 participants) and from 950 to 1,500 subjects provided by 6 global collaborators. Nearly every sample came with metadata listing a de-identified subject ID, COVID-19 status, age in years and sex. Where HLA class I and class II types were available, the types were taken from metadata supplied by the sample provider, not from assay-based typing.

TCRbeta CDR3 regions were amplified from genomic DNA using the immunoSEQ Assay, a bias-controlled multiplex PCR. On the authors' methods: The number of nucleated cells in each sample was estimated from the amplification of reference gene primers within the assay. To quantify the absolute abundance of each unique TCRbeta CDR3 rearrangement, sequence reads were collapsed and filtered. For each sample, productive Simpson clonality was calculated as the square root of Simpson's diversity index across productive rearrangements. TCRdb carries this immuneACCESS record with in-frame sequences only. Its versions omit some clonotypes, under half of them owing to an unresolved V gene in the studies checked, with the rest unexplained. V and J calls plus clone size are reproduced from that table; the DNA served to infer D and trimming. Counted in this sample were tens of thousands of clones; 80% to 90% of them appeared once. Around 20% of the sample is taken by the ten largest.

Whole blood was collected in K2EDTA tubes by collaborating institutions according to the institutions' own protocols. For TCRbeta analysis, collaborators shipped samples in one of three forms: frozen whole blood, isolated PBMCs, or DNA extracted from either of those sample types. Details on this clone: No antigen is known for it. No much larger clone exists at a distance of one base, and base qualities are not known.

Overall study results and their limits: The quantity of clinical and demographic metadata differed by source and by participant and was supplied without curation.

Counted from cysteine to phenylalanine, this CDR3 has 17 amino acids. CDR3 DNA is the only sequence kept; it has 51 bases, read in frame from the first base. At the junction V is shortened by 0 bases and J by 2 bases; bases outside the gene matches: 7. CDR1 SGHRS and CDR2 YFSETQ were looked up in the germline V gene. The sequenced material came from peripheral blood. The chain couples TRBV5-1 to TRBJ2-3; 9 central bases correspond to TRBD2. The TCR sequence derives from a woman in her seventies with acute or convalescent COVID-19. The nucleotides read TGCGCCAGCAGCTTGGCCTCGGCGGGAGGGACCACAGATACGCAGTATTTT. It specifies CASSLASAGGTTDTQYF.